This entry is about one T cell receptor beta chain. Antigen specificity is unknown. This specimen belongs to a study of cytomegalovirus exposure and HLA in healthy donors. Study-level information: About 80 million unique TCRs from HLA-typed donors were held in an early data release. Among a few hundred genotyped donors, approximately 80% fell in the Caucasian-associated ancestry cluster.

Germline V gene lookup returns CDR1 ENHRY and CDR2 SYGVKD. Trimming removed 6 bases from V and 7 bases from J; junction bases left unmatched: 2. This CDR3 contains 11 residues. Study-wide results and limits: TCR beta sequences reportedly predicted most subjects' HLA-A and HLA-B alleles accurately. A later analysis revealed that TCR association rates differed between HLA loci, peaking at DRB1 and bottoming out at HLA-C.

PCR used 60 Vbeta primers and 13 Jbeta primers. The data were produced by immunoSEQ multiplex PCR, yet TCRdb's version contains in-frame clones alone and is incomplete. This table holds 150,000 or so clones, 75% to 85% found once. V gene TRBV10-3 combines with J gene TRBJ2-7, with 8 bases aligning to TRBD1. Sequencing used PBMCs. This TCR came from a woman between 35 and 50 years old in good health and CMV-seropositive. The CDR3 DNA is TGTGCCATCAGACAGGGGGAGGAGCAGTACTTC. Amino acid sequence: CAIRQGEEQYF.